This T cell receptor (beta chain) was sequenced for a study of blood T cell repertoires in COVID-19. Across the study: Acute and convalescent COVID-19 specimens originated in the United States, Italy and Spain. PBMCs, B-cell-depleted T cells, or T cells provided the cDNA or gDNA that made up the material.

Source study methods: The assay estimated nucleated cells by amplifying reference gene primers. The table came from immunoSEQ multiplex PCR; TCRdb's copy has only in-frame clones and leaves some out. V and J calls plus clone size are reproduced from that table; the DNA served to infer D and trimming. The sample contains 350,000 to 450,000 clones, 80% to 90% of which appear only once. V dropped 8 bases and J dropped 5 bases, with 10 bases sitting between them. Germline CDR1 is MNHEY and CDR2 is SMNVEV (reference sequence). The CDR3 is 12 residues long. The sample taken for sequencing was peripheral blood. This sequence was found in a woman in her sixties or seventies with COVID-19, enrolled during active disease. The genes are TRBV27 and TRBJ2-1; D is ambiguous. For the CDR3, the DNA is TGTGCCAGCGGCATCGCTCACAATGAGCAGTTCTTC. It yields the protein CASGIAHNEQFF.